Below, one TCR beta chain is given with its context. Its antigen is still unknown. No base quality information exists; no much larger clone differs at one position. This record comes from a study of precursors of human CD4 cytotoxic T cells (dated by TCRdb to 2017 to 2018). Study-level background: CD4+ memory subsets from 14 to 15 donors in total were covered by the bulk TCR-seq analysis. TCR-seq analysis of over 11 donors yielded TCRalpha and TCRbeta chain sequences (table S7).

TCRdb records Illumina MiSeq as the sequencer. As for the authors' bioinformatics: Repertoire diversity was measured with the Shannon-Wiener index computed in VDJtools. A TCRbeta clonotype counted as expanded if its clonotype frequency was 3 or higher. TCRdb reworked the public reads: Q25 trimming with fastp, MiXCR clone assembly, productive beta chains retained. Under each unique CDR3 protein, matching rows form one entry showing the most common genes and DNA. The V and J calls follow TCRdb's processing rather than the paper's. The table for this sample lists fewer than 500 distinct CDR3 sequences; approximately 17% of them were counted only once. Together, the top ten hold 9.5% to 15% of the sample. V is shortened by 0 bases, J by 2 bases, and the region joining them spans 10 bases. The germline V gene (reference sequence) sets CDR1 to LNHNV and CDR2 to YYDKDF. The CDR3 has 15 amino acids, counting the end cysteine and phenylalanine. Just the 45-base CDR3 DNA is kept, in frame starting at base 1.

What the work shows at the level of the full study, not this receptor alone: According to the authors, an observational design in humans cannot definitively determine the direction of differentiation between precursor and effector cells. IL-7Rhigh and IL-7R- TEMRA subsets showed more restricted TCR repertoires, with lower diversity and more expanded clonotypes, than TCM and TEM subsets. Some bulk TCR-seq comparisons included only about 95% of the 14 donors, suggesting not every subset was available for every donor. A bigger share of IL-7Rhigh TEMRA clonotypes consisted of expanded effector clonotypes than was the case for TEM or TCM clonotypes.

Bulk UMI-based TCR sequencing was performed on four sorted CD4+ memory subsets (TCM, TEM, IL-7Rhigh TEMRA, IL-7R- TEMRA) to test a precursor-effector relationship among CD4 cytotoxic T cells. Cells were obtained from peripheral blood mononuclear cells that had been isolated from human blood. The receptor comes from a human donor in good health. The specimen sequenced was memory CD4+ T cells from blood (PBMCs). The chain was built from TRBV15 and TRBJ2-5; there is no confident call for the D gene. The bases read TGTGCCACCAGCAGAGATCGCGGACCTCAAGAGACCCAGTACTTC. The translation is CATSRDRGPQETQYF.